These T cell receptor beta chains were read from a single sample in a study of T cell responses to AZD1222 COVID-19 vaccine. Only in-frame clones appear in the TCRdb table, and some are missing; sequencing was by immunoSEQ multiplex PCR. The data contain fewer than 100,000 clones, about 92% of them seen just once; the ten biggest clones take up about 13%. The sample in question was peripheral blood, obtained on day 0 of AZD1222 vaccination. Every receptor here comes from an adult in good health. Both conserved end residues are trimmed from each CDR3. The order of the fields is V gene, CDR3 protein.

>TRBV7-9
ASSLAQGVSYEQY
>TRBV14
ASSQSTGNEQF
>TRBV5-1
ASSLEGLAGAGELF
>TRBV5-1
ASSSGLATGELF
>TRBV11-3
ASSLGGPLPTDTQY
>TRBV4-3
ASSPLAAASYNEQF
>TRBV29-1
SVGLGVAGGYSYEQY
>TRBV18
ASSPDPRVRYGYT
>TRBV15
ATSRKGSLAGDEKLF
>TRBV5-5
ASSLEVSGGSRTDTQY
>TRBV6-5
ASTRATGSYNEQF
>TRBV19
ASSILSLSDTQY
>TRBV3-1/TRBV3-2
ASSQGGGYGYT
>TRBV28
ASSLPRGDEAF
>TRBV19
ASRTAALNTEAF
>TRBV27
ASSWERGHYEQY
>TRBV20-1
SARQGLEAF
>TRBV7-3
ATPPIPGRMTSEQY
>TRBV5-4
ASSPILAGRVETQY
>TRBV7-8
ASSLDYEQY
>TRBV11-1
ASSIQVNTEAF
>TRBV19
ASSTKGGYT
>TRBV2
ASSEGRDTEAF
>TRBV6-5
ASSSGLRDGWF
>TRBV11-2
ASSLDRLTEAF
>TRBV28
ASSLSGGNQPQH
>TRBV6-5
ASGPGRYGYT
>TRBV5-1
ASSSTETITKPYEQY
>TRBV21-1
AISVGAYNSPLH
>TRBV19
ASSPGPGQGRQPQH
>TRBV18
ASSSSSGRNTEAF
>TRBV6-5
ASSYGDLGGEQF
>TRBV19
ASSAREEQF
>TRBV7-2
ASSLAWGSNQPQH
>TRBV7-9
ASSLVLWGDTQY
>TRBV25-1
ASSSNYGYT
>TRBV4-2
ASSLSSGTYNEQF
>TRBV11-2
ASSLGNRDVGEQY
>TRBV7-9
ASSPPGLYFYTEAF
>TRBV2
ASSEGGQGYGYT
>TRBV5-6
ASSLNPPGYT
>TRBV4-1
ASSQDQGESNEKLF
>TRBV6-5
ASRTGASGNTIY
>TRBV7-9
APQEKGGNYGYT
>TRBV30
AWRSGTAGELF
>TRBV3-1/TRBV3-2
ASSQQHNEQF
>TRBV3-1/TRBV3-2
ASSRRGIRYEQY